Sequencing of this TCR beta chain was carried out in a study of blood T cell repertoires in COVID-19. The CDR3 has 18 residues. Germline lookup yields CDR1 LNHNV and CDR2 YYDKDF (reference sequence). V was pared by 0 bases and J by 0 bases, with 8 bases of the junction left unmatched. Here immunoSEQ multiplex PCR was the method, and the copy in TCRdb shows in-frame clones only, minus some. The table records 150,000 to 250,000 clones, approximately 83% of them present only once. This chain links TRBV15 with TRBJ2-7; 10 positions match TRBD1. This TCR was sampled from a man between 35 and 55 years old who had recovered from COVID-19. What was sequenced was PBMCs or T cells enriched from blood (not recorded which). The CDR3 loop is CATSRDRVGTGASYEQYF. Written as DNA, the CDR3 is TGTGCCACCAGCAGAGATAGGGTCGGGACAGGGGCCTCCTACGAGCAGTACTTC.